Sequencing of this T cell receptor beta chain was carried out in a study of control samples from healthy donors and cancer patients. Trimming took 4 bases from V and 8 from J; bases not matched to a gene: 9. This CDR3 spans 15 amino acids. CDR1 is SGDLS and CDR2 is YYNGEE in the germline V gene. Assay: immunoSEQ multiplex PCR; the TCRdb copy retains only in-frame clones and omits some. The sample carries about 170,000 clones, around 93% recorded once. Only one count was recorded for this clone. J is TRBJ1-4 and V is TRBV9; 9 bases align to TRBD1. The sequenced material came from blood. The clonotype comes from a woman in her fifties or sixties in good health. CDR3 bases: TGTGCCAGCAGCATGACGGGACAGGGCTGGGAAAAACTGTTTTTT. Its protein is CASSMTGQGWEKLFF.